What follows are 25 T cell receptor beta chains derived from one specimen sequenced in a study of CD8 T cells in Susac syndrome. Random hexamers served to reverse transcribe roughly 0.5 to 1 ug RNA. Each CDR3 protein gets one entry after TCRdb re-called the immunoSEQ multiplex PCR reads with MiXCR. In the table there are 150,000 to 200,000 distinct CDR3 sequences, approximately 95% of which are singletons. Sequencing input: CD4+ T cells from PBMCs. The receptors stem from a human donor with multiple sclerosis.

This chain joins TRBV7-2 and TRBJ2-5, with TRBD2 identical over 7 bases. The junction had 7 bases not matched to a gene; V was cut back by 7 bases and J by 2 bases. Germline-derived CDR1 and CDR2 are SGHTA and FQGNSA. The CDR3 length is 14 residues. This CDR3 is CASTASGAQETQYF. In DNA form, the CDR3 reads TGTGCCAGCACCGCCAGCGGGGCGCAAGAGACCCAGTACTTC.

The table lists this clonotype with a count of one. This chain links TRBV20-1 with TRBJ2-3; 9 bases map to TRBD2. V lost 2 bases to trimming and J lost 4 bases; unmatched junction nucleotides: 4. Germline V gives CDR1 DFQATT, CDR2 SNEGSKA (reference sequence). CDR3 length equals 14 residues. As DNA, the CDR3 is TGCAGTGCTAGACGGCGGGGGGGTGCAGATACGCAGTATTTT. This codes for CSARRRGGADTQYF.

The chain employs TRBV20-1 and TRBJ1-2; possibly TRBD1 for D (6 bases). The germline gives CDR1 DFQATT, CDR2 SNEGSKA (reference sequence). The CDR3 runs to 18 residues. Trimming took off 2 bases at V and 4 bases at J, with 26 bases between the two ends. DNA for the CDR3: TGCAGTGCTAGATTACACGGGATTACAGGGCCAGGAAGCTATGGCTACACCTTC. It yields the protein CSARLHGITGPGSYGYTF.

The chain uses TRBV20-1 and TRBJ2-1, with 9 bases that match TRBD2. The J segment lost 4 bases and the V segment lost 1 base, leaving 5 bases of the junction unmatched. The CDR3 length is 15 residues. Germline CDR1 and CDR2: DFQATT and SNEGSKA (reference sequence). The CDR3, as DNA: TGCAGTGCTAGAGCCCTAGCGGGGTCATACAATGAGCAGTTCTTC. This codes for CSARALAGSYNEQFF.

V and J are TRBV7-9 and TRBJ1-1, with 10 bases matching TRBD1. J gave up 6 bases and V 4 bases, and 5 bases lay outside the gene matches. This CDR3 has 14 residues. CDR1 and CDR2 from the germline V gene are SEHNR and FQNEAQ (reference sequence). CDR3 in DNA: TGTGCCAGCAGCTCTCGACAGGGGGCCGCTGAAGCTTTCTTT. It specifies CASSSRQGAAEAFF.

The chain has TRBV5-1 and TRBJ1-5, with TRBD1 as a possible D gene (5 bases). The CDR3 length is 14 residues. The germline V gene has CDR1 SGHRS and CDR2 YFSETQ. V shed 0 bases and J shed 5 bases, with 9 bases lying between them. This chain's CDR3 is CASSLDSGDQPQHF. CDR3 DNA: TGCGCCAGCAGCTTGGACTCGGGGGATCAGCCCCAGCATTTT.

The rearrangement links TRBV10-3 to TRBJ2-1; 11 positions match TRBD1. CDR1 and CDR2 from the germline V gene are ENHRY and SYGVKD. The CDR3 sequence is 13 residues long. CDR3 coding DNA: TGTGGAGTAGGACAGGGGGCTGGGAATGAGCAGTTCTTC. It yields the protein CGVGQGAGNEQFF.

The J gene is TRBJ1-3, the V gene TRBV9; D remains unclear. This CDR3 has 14 residues. V lost 1 base, J lost 3 bases, and 8 bases lay in between. From germline, CDR1 is SGDLS and CDR2 YYNGEE. The DNA for the CDR3 is TGTGCCAGCAGCGTAATGGGGAATGGAAACACCATATATTTT. The encoded protein is CASSVMGNGNTIYF.

CDR3 sequence: CASSLRAGGWQETQYF. The CDR3, as DNA: TGTGCCAGCAGCCTCCGAGCGGGGGGGTGGCAAGAGACCCAGTACTTC. The rearrangement links TRBV9 to TRBJ2-5; 10 bases line up with TRBD2. Losses at the gene ends were 4 bases for V and 2 bases for J; bases not matched to a gene: 8. The CDR3 spans 16 residues. From germline, CDR1 is SGDLS and CDR2 YYNGEE.

The chain carries TRBV12-3 or TRBV12-4 and TRBJ2-7, with a weak D call TRBD1 (6 bases). The CDR3 totals 13 residues. Trimming took off 5 bases at V and 5 bases at J, with 13 bases between the two ends. The CDR3: CASSIQGRDEQYF. DNA for the CDR3: TGTGCCAGCAGTATACAGGGACGGGACGAGCAGTACTTC.

In this sample, this clonotype turned up once. This CDR3 is CAWGPAGFIAKNIQYF. Here the CDR3 DNA reads TGTGCCTGGGGTCCGGCGGGGTTTATAGCCAAAAACATTCAGTACTTC. This chain links TRBV30 with TRBJ2-4; D may be TRBD2 (6 bases). Per germline, CDR1 GTSNPN and CDR2 SVGIG (reference sequence). Trimming took off 5 bases at V and 0 bases at J, with 17 bases between the two ends. The CDR3 loop spans 16 amino acids.

The genes are TRBV30 and TRBJ1-1; no clear D gene. The germline CDR1 and CDR2 sequences are GTSNPN and SVGIG (reference sequence). Deletions cut 4 bases from V and 5 bases from J, with 17 bases between. The CDR3 totals 14 residues. The CDR3 loop reads CAWTRRRRETEAFF. The CDR3 DNA follows: TGTGCCTGGACCCGAAGGAGGCGGGAAACTGAAGCTTTCTTT.

The chain links TRBV3-1 to TRBJ1-2; TRBD1 aligns across 7 bases. The germline V gene encodes CDR1 LGHDT and CDR2 YNNKEL (reference sequence). This CDR3 is built from 14 residues. V was clipped by 0 bases and J by 9 bases; unmatched bases: 7. The CDR3 is CASSQDVLRGRYTF. The CDR3 DNA reads as TGTGCCAGCAGCCAAGACGTGCTGAGGGGGCGCTACACCTTC.

J is TRBJ1-4 and V is TRBV7-9, with D unclear. The germline V gene encodes CDR1 SEHNR and CDR2 FQNEAQ (reference sequence). The CDR3 contains 12 residues. Trimming cost V 8 bases and J 8 bases, with 12 bases left between them. The CDR3 DNA is TGTGCCAGCTGGGTCTCGGGAGAAAAACTGTTTTTT. This codes for CASWVSGEKLFF.

The chain joins TRBV9 to TRBJ2-1, with 7 positions matching TRBD2. J was trimmed by 1 base and V by 1 base; bases with no gene match: 8. Germline V gene data show CDR1 as SGDLS and CDR2 as YYNGEE. This CDR3 has 17 residues. CDR3: CASSVLADPTSYNEQFF. The DNA of the CDR3 is TGTGCCAGCAGCGTACTAGCGGACCCGACTTCCTACAATGAGCAGTTCTTC.

There are a few counts of this clonotype. DNA of the CDR3: TGCAGCGTTGGTACTAGCGGGGGACCGGAGACCCAGTACTTC. Translation: CSVGTSGGPETQYF. The chain links TRBV29-1 to TRBJ2-5; 11 nucleotides line up with TRBD2. The germline gives CDR1 SQVTM, CDR2 ANQGSEA. This CDR3 spans 14 amino acids. J gave up 5 bases and V 4 bases, and 6 bases lay outside the gene matches.

The chain joins TRBV18 to TRBJ2-3; D may correspond to TRBD1 or TRBD2 (5 bases each). V gave up 4 bases and J gave up 5 bases, with 16 bases separating them. The CDR3 contains 15 residues. Germline assignment: CDR1 KGHSH and CDR2 LQKENI. The DNA for the CDR3 is TGTGCCAGCTCACAGGGGATTCCGGGATTAGATACGCAGTATTTT. Protein sequence: CASSQGIPGLDTQYF. Based on the CDR3 plus reference TRBV18 and TRBJ2-3, the full variable domain is NAGVMQNPRHLVRRRGQEARLRCSPMKGHSHVYWYRQLPEEGLKFMVYLQKENIIDESGMPKERFSAEFPKEGPSILRIQQVVRGDSAAYFCASSQGIPGLDTQYFGPGTRLTVL.

The rearrangement uses TRBV29-1 and TRBJ1-1; D not certain. Trimming took off 6 bases at V and 1 base at J, with 21 bases between the two ends. The CDR3 contains 16 residues. Germline-derived CDR1 and CDR2 are SQVTM and ANQGSEA. The CDR3: CSVLKFPPLPNTEAFF. CDR3 nucleotide sequence: TGCAGCGTCCTCAAGTTCCCCCCACTGCCGAACACTGAAGCTTTCTTT.

This rearrangement joins TRBV18 to TRBJ2-4; 7 bases match TRBD2. V was clipped by 0 bases and J by 9 bases; unmatched bases: 2. This CDR3 spans 13 amino acids. CDR1 is KGHSH and CDR2 is LQKENI in the germline V gene. This CDR3 is CASSPPGGGIQYF. DNA of the CDR3: TGTGCCAGCTCACCACCGGGCGGGGGCATTCAGTACTTC.

The chain couples TRBV3-1 to TRBJ2-7, with D unclear. The germline gives CDR1 LGHDT, CDR2 YNNKEL (reference sequence). The CDR3 contains 12 residues. Trimming left V 4 bases short and J 6 bases short, with 10 bases between. The CDR3 nucleotides are TGTGCCAGCAGCCCAAGAACAAGCGAGCAGTACTTC. Translation: CASSPRTSEQYF.

The V call is TRBV6-5, the J call TRBJ2-7; TRBD2 agrees at 7 bases. Germline trimming cut 11 bases from V and 3 bases from J; bases unmatched to any gene: 10. The CDR3 extends over 13 amino acids. Germline V gene sequence: CDR1 MNHEY, CDR2 SVGAGI. This CDR3 reads CACASGLNYEQYF. The CDR3 nucleotides read TGTGCCTGTGCGTCGGGACTAAACTACGAGCAGTACTTC.

The CDR3 DNA reads TGTGCCAGCACCCTATCCAACGAGCAGTACTTC. This sequence encodes CASTLSNEQYF. This chain joins TRBV7-9 and TRBJ2-7; D not resolved. V lost 7 bases and J 5 bases, leaving 9 bases between the germline ends. This CDR3 region has 11 residues. Germline V lookup: CDR1 SEHNR, CDR2 FQNEAQ (reference sequence).

The J gene is TRBJ1-2, the V gene TRBV12-3 or TRBV12-4; no clear D gene. Trimming cost V 3 bases and J 4 bases, with 6 bases left between them. The CDR3 runs 12 residues. The CDR3: CASSFAGYGYTF. In DNA form, the CDR3 reads TGTGCCAGCAGTTTCGCAGGCTATGGCTACACCTTC.

The rearrangement links TRBV14 to TRBJ1-2; unclear D gene. V lost 1 base to trimming and J lost 5 bases, with 8 bases between them. Germline V gene lookup returns CDR1 SGHDN and CDR2 FVKESK. The CDR3 extends over 13 amino acids. The CDR3 sequence: CASSQGEMYGYTF. The CDR3 DNA reads TGTGCCAGCAGCCAAGGGGAGATGTATGGCTACACCTTC.

The rearrangement joins TRBV3-1 to TRBJ1-1; no reliable D call. This CDR3 region has 16 residues. The germline CDR1 and CDR2 sequences are LGHDT and YNNKEL (reference sequence). The V end was cut by 3 bases, the J end by 4 bases, with 18 bases between. The CDR3 is CASSQAGSKPSTEAFF. For the CDR3, the DNA is TGTGCCAGCAGCCAGGCGGGGAGTAAACCCAGCACTGAAGCTTTCTTT.